This T cell receptor (beta chain) was captured in a study of identifying expanded T cells in peripheral blood. The study's findings and limits: Variance in clone template counts between roughly 2-week samples significantly increased with total template count across all healthy donors. Over approximately two and four weeks, about 15 and 19 clones changed, versus around 1.2 between replicates.

Clones were sequenced by immunoSEQ multiplex PCR, and TCRdb holds only the in-frame ones, with some missing. The table includes around 130,000 clones, 80% to 90% detected once. During the collection period, no donor immune events like infections were recorded. As to this clone: Its antigen is still unknown.

The CDR3 runs 15 residues. Germline lookup yields CDR1 SEHNR and CDR2 FQNEAQ (reference sequence). V lost 5 bases, J lost 2 bases, and 3 bases stayed unmatched. Sequenced input: blood. This chain joins TRBV7-9 and TRBJ1-3, with 10 bases matching TRBD1. The clonotype comes from a person aged 18-70 years in good health. The DNA for the CDR3 is TGTGCCAGCAGCATCGGGACAGGGGCTGGAAACACCATATATTTT. Its protein is CASSIGTGAGNTIYF.